Given below is one T cell receptor (beta chain) in context. The antigen is not known. The source of the sample is a study of graft-versus-host responses after intestinal transplantation. Study as a whole: Among the recipients, all got anti-thymocyte globulin induction and then tacrolimus and steroids for around 3 years.

CDR3 length: 12 amino acids. Germline V gene lookup returns CDR1 LNHDA and CDR2 SQIVND (reference sequence). Trimming cost V 5 bases and J 5 bases, with 7 bases left between them. Sequenced by immunoSEQ multiplex PCR; TCRdb stores in-frame clones only, minus some. Altogether over 40,000 clones are present, approximately 95% being singletons, with the ten largest covering approximately 0.53%. The rearrangement joins TRBV19 to TRBJ1-5; D gene uncertain. The TCR was taken from a human donor who was the organ donor for an intestinal transplant. The specimen was unstimulated CD8+ T cells sorted from spleen or lymph node cells, collected before transplant. The CDR3 DNA is TGTGCCAGTAGTTACCCATATCAGCCCCAGCATTTT. Its protein is CASSYPYQPQHF.